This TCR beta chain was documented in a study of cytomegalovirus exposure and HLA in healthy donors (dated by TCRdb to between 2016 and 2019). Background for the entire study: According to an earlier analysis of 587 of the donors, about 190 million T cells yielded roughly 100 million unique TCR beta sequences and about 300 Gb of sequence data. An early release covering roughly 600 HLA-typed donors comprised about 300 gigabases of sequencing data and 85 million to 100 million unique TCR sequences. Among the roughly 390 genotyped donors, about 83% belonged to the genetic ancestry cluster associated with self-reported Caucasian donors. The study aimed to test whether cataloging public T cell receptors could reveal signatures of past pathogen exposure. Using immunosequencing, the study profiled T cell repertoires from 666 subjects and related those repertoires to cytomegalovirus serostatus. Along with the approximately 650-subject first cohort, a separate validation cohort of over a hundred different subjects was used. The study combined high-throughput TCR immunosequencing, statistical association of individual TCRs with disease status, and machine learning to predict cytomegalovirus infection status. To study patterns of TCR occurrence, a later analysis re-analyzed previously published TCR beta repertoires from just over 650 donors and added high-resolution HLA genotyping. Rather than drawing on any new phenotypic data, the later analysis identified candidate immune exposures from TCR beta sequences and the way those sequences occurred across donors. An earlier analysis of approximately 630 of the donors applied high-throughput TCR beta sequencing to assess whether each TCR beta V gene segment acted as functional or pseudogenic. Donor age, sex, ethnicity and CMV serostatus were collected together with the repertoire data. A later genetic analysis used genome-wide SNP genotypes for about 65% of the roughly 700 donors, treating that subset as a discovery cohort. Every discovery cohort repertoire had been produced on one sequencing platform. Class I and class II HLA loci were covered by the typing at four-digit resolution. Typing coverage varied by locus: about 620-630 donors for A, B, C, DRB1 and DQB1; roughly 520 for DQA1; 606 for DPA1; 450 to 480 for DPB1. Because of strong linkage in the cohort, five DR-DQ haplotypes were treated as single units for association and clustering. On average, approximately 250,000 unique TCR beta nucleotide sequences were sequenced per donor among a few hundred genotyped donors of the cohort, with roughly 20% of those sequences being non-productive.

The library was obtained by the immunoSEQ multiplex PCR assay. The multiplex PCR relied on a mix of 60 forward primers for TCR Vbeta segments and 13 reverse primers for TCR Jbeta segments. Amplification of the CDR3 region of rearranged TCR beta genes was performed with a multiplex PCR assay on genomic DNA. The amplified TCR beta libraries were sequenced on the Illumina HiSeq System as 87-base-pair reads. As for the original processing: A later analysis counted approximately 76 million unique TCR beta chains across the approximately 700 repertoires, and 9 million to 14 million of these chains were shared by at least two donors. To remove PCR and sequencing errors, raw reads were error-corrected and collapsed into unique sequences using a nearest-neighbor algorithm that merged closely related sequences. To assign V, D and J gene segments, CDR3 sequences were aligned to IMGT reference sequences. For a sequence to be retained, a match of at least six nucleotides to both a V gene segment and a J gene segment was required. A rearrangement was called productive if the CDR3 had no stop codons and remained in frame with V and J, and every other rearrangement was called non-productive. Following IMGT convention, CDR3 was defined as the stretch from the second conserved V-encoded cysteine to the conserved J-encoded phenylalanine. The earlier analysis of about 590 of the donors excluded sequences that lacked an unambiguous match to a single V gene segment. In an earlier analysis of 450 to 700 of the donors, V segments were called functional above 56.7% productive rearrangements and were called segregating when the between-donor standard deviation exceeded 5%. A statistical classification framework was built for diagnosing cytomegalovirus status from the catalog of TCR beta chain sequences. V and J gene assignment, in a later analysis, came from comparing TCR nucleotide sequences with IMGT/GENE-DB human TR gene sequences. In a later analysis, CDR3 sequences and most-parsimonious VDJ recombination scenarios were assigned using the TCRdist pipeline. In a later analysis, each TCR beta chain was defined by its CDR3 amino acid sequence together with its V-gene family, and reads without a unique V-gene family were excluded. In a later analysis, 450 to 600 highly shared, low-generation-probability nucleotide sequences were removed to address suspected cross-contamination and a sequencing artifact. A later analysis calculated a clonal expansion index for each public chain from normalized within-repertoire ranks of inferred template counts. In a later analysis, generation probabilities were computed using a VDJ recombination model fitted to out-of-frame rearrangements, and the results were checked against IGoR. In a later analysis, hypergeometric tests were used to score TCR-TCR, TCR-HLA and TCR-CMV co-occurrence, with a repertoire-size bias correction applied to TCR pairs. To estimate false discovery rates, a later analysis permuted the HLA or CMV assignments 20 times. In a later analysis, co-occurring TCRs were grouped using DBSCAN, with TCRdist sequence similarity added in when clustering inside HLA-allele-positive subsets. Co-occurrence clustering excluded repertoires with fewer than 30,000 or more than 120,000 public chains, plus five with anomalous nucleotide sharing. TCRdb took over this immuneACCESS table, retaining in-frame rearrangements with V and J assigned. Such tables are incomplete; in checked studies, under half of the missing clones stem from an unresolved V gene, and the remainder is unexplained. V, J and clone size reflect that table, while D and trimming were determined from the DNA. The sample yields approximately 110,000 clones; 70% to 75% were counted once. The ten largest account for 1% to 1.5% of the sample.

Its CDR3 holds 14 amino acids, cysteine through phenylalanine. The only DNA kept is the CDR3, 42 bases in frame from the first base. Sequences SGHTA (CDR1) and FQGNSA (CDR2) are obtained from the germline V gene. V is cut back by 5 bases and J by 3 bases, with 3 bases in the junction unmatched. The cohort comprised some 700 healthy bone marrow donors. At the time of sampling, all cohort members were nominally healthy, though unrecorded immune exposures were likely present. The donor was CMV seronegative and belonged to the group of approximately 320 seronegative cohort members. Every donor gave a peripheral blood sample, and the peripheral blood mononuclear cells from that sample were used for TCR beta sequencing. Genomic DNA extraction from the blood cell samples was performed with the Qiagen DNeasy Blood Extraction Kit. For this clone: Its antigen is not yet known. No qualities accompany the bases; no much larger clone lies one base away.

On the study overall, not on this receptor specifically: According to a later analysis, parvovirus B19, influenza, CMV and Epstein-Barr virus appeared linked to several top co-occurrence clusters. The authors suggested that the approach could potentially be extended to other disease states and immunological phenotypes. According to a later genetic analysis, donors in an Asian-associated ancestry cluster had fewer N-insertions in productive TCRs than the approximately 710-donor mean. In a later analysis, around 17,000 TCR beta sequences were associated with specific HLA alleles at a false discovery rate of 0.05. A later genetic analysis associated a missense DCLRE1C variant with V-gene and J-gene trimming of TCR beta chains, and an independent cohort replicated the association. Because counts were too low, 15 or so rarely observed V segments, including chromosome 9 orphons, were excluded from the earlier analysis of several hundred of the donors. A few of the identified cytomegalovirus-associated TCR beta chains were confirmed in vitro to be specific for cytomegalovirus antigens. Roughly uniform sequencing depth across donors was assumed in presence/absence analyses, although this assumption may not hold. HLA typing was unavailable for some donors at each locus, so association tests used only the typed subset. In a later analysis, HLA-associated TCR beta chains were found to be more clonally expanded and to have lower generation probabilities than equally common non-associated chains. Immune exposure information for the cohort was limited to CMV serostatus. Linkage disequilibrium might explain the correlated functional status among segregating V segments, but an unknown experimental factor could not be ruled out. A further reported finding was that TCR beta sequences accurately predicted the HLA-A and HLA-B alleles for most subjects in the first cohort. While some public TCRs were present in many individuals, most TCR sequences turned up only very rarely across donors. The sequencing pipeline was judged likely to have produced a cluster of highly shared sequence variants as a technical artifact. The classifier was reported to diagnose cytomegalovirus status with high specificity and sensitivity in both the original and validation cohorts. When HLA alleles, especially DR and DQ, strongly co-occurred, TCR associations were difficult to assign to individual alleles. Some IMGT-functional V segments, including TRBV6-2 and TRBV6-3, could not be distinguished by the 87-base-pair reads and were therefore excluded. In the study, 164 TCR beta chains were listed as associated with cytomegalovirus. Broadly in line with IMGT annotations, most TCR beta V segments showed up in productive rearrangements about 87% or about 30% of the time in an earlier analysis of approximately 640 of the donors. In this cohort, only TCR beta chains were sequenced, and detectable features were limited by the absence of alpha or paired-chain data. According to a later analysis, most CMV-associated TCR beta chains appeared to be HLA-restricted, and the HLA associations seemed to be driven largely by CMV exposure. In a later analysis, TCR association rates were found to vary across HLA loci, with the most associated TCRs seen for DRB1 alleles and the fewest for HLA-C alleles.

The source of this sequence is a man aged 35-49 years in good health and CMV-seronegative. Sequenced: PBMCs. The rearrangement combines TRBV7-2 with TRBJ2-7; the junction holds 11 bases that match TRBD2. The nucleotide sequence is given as TGTGCCAGCAGCGATCTAGCGGGGGGCTACGAGCAGTACTTC. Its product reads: CASSDLAGGYEQYF.